Shown below are 18 T cell receptor beta chains from a single sample sequenced in a study of T-cell memory formation after mild COVID-19. TCRdb re-called the 5' RACE reads with MiXCR, one entry per CDR3 protein. In the table there are hundreds of thousands of distinct CDR3 sequences, 20% to 25% of which are singletons. The sequenced sample was PBMCs or a T cell subset sorted from them (not recorded which). These receptors came from a man between 18 and 29 years old who had mild COVID-19 (a few samples of this study predate the infection). Cell type and time point are not known.

The chain recombines TRBV28 with TRBJ2-6; perhaps TRBD1 as D (5 bases). This CDR3 is 15 amino acids long. With 2 bases removed from V and 4 bases from J, the gap between germline ends came to 9 bases. Germline V lookup: CDR1 MDHEN, CDR2 SYDVKM. The CDR3 loop reads CASSLRQPGANVLTF. CDR3 nucleotides: TGTGCCAGCAGTTTAAGACAGCCGGGGGCCAACGTCCTGACTTTC.

The genes are TRBV7-6 and TRBJ2-2, with a possible D match to TRBD1 (6 bases). Deletions cut 5 bases from V and 7 bases from J, with 14 bases between. The CDR3 sequence is 14 residues long. CDR1 SGHVS and CDR2 FNYEAQ come from the germline V gene. CDR3 amino acids: CASSPYRGSGELFF. In DNA form, the CDR3 reads TGTGCCAGCAGCCCTTATAGGGGGAGCGGGGAGCTGTTTTTT.

This clonotype was seen a handful of times. The rearrangement uses TRBV20-1 and TRBJ2-1; a possible D gene is TRBD2 (5 bases). Germline CDR1 DFQATT, CDR2 SNEGSKA (reference sequence). The CDR3 is made up of 16 amino acids. Trimming removed 1 base from V and 1 base from J, with 14 bases in between. CDR3 coding DNA: TGCAGTGCTAGAGGGCAGGACTCCCCTTCCTACAATGAGCAGTTCTTC. It yields the protein CSARGQDSPSYNEQFF.

The sample holds a few counts of this clonotype. This chain joins TRBV11-2 and TRBJ1-2; TRBD1 aligns across 8 bases. Per the germline V gene, CDR1 is SGHAT and CDR2 is FQNNGV. V gave up 5 bases and J gave up 6 bases; unmatched junction bases: 14. The CDR3 contains 16 residues. The CDR3 DNA reads TGTGCCAGCAGCCCAAATCCAGGACGCAGGGGGCATGGCTACACCTTC. Residues: CASSPNPGRRGHGYTF.

The chain carries TRBV20-1 and TRBJ2-2; tentatively, D is TRBD2 (6 bases). Germline assignment: CDR1 DFQATT and CDR2 SNEGSKA (reference sequence). The CDR3 spans 15 residues. Trimming cost V 5 bases and J 0 bases, with 13 bases left between them. The CDR3, as DNA: TGCAGTGCTGGGGCCACTAGCCCGAACACCGGGGAGCTGTTTTTT. Translated, it gives CSAGATSPNTGELFF.

CDR3: CASSQGPKNTEAFF. The CDR3 DNA reads as TGCGCCAGCAGCCAAGGTCCGAAGAACACTGAAGCTTTCTTT. The chain couples TRBV4-3 to TRBJ1-1, with D unresolved. The CDR3 length is 14 residues. The germline gives CDR1 LGHNA, CDR2 YSLEER. Trimming stripped 1 base from V and 1 base from J, with 7 bases between.

This clonotype was seen at least ten times. This rearrangement joins TRBV5-6 to TRBJ2-7; 9 bases agree with TRBD1. This CDR3 is 15 amino acids long. CDR1 is SGHDT, CDR2 YYEEEE, per germline. Trimming took 6 bases from V and 5 from J; bases not matched to a gene: 12. CDR3 amino acids: CASTEVGTGIHEQYV. CDR3 in DNA: TGTGCCAGCACCGAAGTCGGGACAGGGATCCACGAGCAGTACGTC.

There are a few counts of this clonotype. The V and J genes are TRBV7-6 and TRBJ1-2, with TRBD1 matching over 7 bases. The CDR3 sequence is 15 residues long. J gave up 5 bases and V 0 bases, and 6 bases lay outside the gene matches. Per germline, CDR1 SGHVS and CDR2 FNYEAQ. CDR3 DNA: TGTGCCAGCAGCTTAGCTGGGACAGCCCATTATGGCTACACCTTC. Translating gives CASSLAGTAHYGYTF.

This chain joins TRBV7-2 and TRBJ2-3, with D perhaps TRBD1 (5 bases). The CDR3 sequence is 15 residues long. Between the trimmed V and J ends, which lost 3 bases and 2 bases, there was a span of 12 bases. Germline V lookup: CDR1 SGHTA, CDR2 FQGNSA. CDR3 coding DNA: TGTGCCAGCAGCTTGGACACGGGCCTCACAGATACGCAGTATTTT. Translated: CASSLDTGLTDTQYF.

The gene calls are TRBV5-1 and TRBJ2-2, with 9 bases fitting TRBD1. Losses at the gene ends were 0 bases for V and 4 bases for J; bases not matched to a gene: 1. The germline V gene has CDR1 SGHRS and CDR2 YFSETQ. CDR3 length: 15 residues. The CDR3 region is CASSLVDRGTGELFF. CDR3 DNA sequence: TGCGCCAGCAGCTTGGTGGACAGGGGCACCGGGGAGCTGTTTTTT.

V usage is TRBV4-3 and J usage is TRBJ2-3, with D possibly being TRBD2 (5 bases). Deletions cut 0 bases from V and 6 bases from J, with 13 bases between. CDR3 length equals 15 residues. In germline, CDR1 is LGHNA, CDR2 YSLEER. Here the CDR3 reads CASSQEPARGDTQYF. CDR3 in DNA: TGCGCCAGCAGCCAAGAGCCAGCTAGAGGGGATACGCAGTATTTT.

This clonotype was counted a few times. The chain is built from TRBV5-1 and TRBJ2-3, with TRBD1 as a possible D gene (6 bases). CDR1 and CDR2 from the germline V gene are SGHRS and YFSETQ. The V gene lost 4 bases and the J gene lost 0 bases, with 12 bases spanning the gap. The CDR3 is made up of 15 amino acids. This CDR3 is CASSRQEPSTDTQYF. The DNA of the CDR3 is TGCGCCAGCAGCCGACAGGAACCTAGCACAGATACGCAGTATTTT. Supplemented by reference TRBV5-1 and TRBJ2-3, the full variable domain reads KAGVTQTPRYLIKTRGQQVTLSCSPISGHRSVSWYQQTPGQGLQFLFEYFSETQRNKGNFPGRFSGRQFSNSRSEMNVSTLELGDSALYLCASSRQEPSTDTQYFGPGTRLTVL.

The chain employs TRBV29-1 and TRBJ2-7, with D perhaps TRBD2 (6 bases). V lost 6 bases and J lost 7, with 13 bases in between. The CDR3 is 11 residues long. Per germline, CDR1 SQVTM and CDR2 ANQGSEA. As DNA, the CDR3 is TGCAGCGTCGGCCAGGGACTGGAGCAGTACGTC. Translation: CSVGQGLEQYV.

This clonotype was observed a few times. The gene calls are TRBV12-3 or TRBV12-4 and TRBJ1-5; D remains unclear. With 8 bases removed from V and 4 bases from J, the gap between germline ends came to 12 bases. There are 13 residues in the CDR3. The CDR3 spells CASRSGGNQPQHF. The DNA for the CDR3 is TGTGCCAGCCGGTCGGGAGGGAATCAGCCCCAGCATTTT.

There are a few counts of this clonotype. This rearrangement joins TRBV18 to TRBJ2-3, with D possibly TRBD2 on 5 matching bases. The germline V and J ends were trimmed by 2 bases and 3 bases, with 9 bases remaining between them. CDR1 and CDR2 from the germline V gene are KGHSH and LQKENI. There are 14 residues in the CDR3. The CDR3 nucleotides read TGTGCCAGCTCACCAACGGGGTGGACAGATACGCAGTATTTT. This translates into CASSPTGWTDTQYF.

There are a few counts of this clonotype. The chain links TRBV10-3 to TRBJ1-6; TRBD1 is a possible D gene (5 bases). The germline gives CDR1 ENHRY, CDR2 SYGVKD. The CDR3 totals 16 residues. Trimming left V 3 bases short and J 0 bases short, with 9 bases between. CDR3 coding DNA: TGTGCCATCAGTGACCGGGGGAGCTCCTATAATTCACCCCTCCACTTT. Its protein product is CAISDRGSSYNSPLHF.

This clonotype was seen a handful of times. V gene TRBV4-3 combines with J gene TRBJ1-6; D is perhaps TRBD1 (6 bases). Germline CDR1 is LGHNA and CDR2 is YSLEER. The CDR3 runs to 15 residues. Deletions cut 4 bases from V and 7 bases from J, with 14 bases between. In nucleotides, the CDR3 is TGCGCCAGCAGCCCCCGGGACATTAGAAATTCACCCCTCCACTTT. Translating gives CASSPRDIRNSPLHF.

This clonotype was observed many times. The rearrangement links TRBV11-2 to TRBJ2-1; 8 bases align to TRBD2. The germline V gene has CDR1 SGHAT and CDR2 FQNNGV. This CDR3 spans 16 amino acids. V shed 1 base and J 9 bases; nucleotides not matched to a gene: 11. This chain's CDR3 is CASSLAVASGWGEQFF. CDR3 coding DNA: TGTGCCAGCAGCTTAGCAGTGGCTAGCGGGTGGGGTGAGCAGTTCTTC.